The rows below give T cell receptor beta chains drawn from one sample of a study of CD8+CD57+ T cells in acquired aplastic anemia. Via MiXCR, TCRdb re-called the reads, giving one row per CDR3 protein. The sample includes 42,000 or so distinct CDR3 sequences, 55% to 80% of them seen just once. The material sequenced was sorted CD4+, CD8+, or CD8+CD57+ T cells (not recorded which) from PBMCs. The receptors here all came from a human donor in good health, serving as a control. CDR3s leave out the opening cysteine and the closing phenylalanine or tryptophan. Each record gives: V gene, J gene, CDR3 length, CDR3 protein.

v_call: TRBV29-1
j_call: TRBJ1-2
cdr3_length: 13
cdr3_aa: SVEERGSGVYGYT

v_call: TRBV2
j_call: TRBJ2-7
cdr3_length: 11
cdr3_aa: ASSLDRQGEQY

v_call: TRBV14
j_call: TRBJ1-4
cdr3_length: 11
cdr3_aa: ASSQQTIEKLF

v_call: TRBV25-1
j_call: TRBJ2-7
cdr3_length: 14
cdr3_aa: ASSANWGTGPYEQY

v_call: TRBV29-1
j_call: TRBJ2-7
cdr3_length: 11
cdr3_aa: SVGGGGMNEQY

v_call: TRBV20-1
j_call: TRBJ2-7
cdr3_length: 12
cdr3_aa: SARRTYRGHERY

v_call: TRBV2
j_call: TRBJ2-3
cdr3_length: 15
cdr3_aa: ASSHRLAGPIPDTQY

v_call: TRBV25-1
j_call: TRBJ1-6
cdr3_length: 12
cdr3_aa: ASTQGGSNSPLH

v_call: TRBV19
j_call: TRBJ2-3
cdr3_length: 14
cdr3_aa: ASSISGGLSTDTQY

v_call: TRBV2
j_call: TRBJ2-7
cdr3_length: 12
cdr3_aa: ASRETGGVYEQY

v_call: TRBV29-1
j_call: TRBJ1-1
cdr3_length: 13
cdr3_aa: SVVATGTLRTEAF

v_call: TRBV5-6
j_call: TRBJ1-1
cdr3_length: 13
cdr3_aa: ASSWGRGAYTEAF

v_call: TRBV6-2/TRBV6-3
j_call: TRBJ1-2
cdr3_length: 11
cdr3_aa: ASSYGTGNGYT

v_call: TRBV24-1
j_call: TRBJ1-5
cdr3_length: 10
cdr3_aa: ATSEPGQPQH

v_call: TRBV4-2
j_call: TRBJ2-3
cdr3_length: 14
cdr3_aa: ASSYAGLEGTDTQY

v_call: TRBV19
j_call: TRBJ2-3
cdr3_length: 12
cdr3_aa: ASSNLRGSDTQY

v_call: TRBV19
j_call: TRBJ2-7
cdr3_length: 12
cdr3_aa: ASTLGQGTGEQY

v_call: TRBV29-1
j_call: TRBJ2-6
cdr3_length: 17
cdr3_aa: SIYLCSVVSNSGANVLT

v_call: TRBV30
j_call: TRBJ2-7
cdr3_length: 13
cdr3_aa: AWNPRDRLLHEQY

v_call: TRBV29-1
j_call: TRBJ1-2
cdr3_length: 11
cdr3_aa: SVDGRGNLGYT

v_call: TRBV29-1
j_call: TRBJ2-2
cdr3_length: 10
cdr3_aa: SVVGGGGELF

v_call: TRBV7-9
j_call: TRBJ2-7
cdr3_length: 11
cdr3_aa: ASSLELGYEQY

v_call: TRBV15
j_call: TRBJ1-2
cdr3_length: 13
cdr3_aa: ATSKVQGVDYGYT

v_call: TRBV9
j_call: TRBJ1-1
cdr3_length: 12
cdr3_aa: ASSVGRGGTEAF

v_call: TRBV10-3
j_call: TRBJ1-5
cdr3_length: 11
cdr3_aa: AISVDSNQPQH

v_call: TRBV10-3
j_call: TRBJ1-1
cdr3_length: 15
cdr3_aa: AIRPGTGTTLGTEAF

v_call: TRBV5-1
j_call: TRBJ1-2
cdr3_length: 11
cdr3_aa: ASSLGRDYGYT

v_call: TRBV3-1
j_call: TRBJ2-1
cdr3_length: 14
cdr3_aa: ASSQDRWQGNNEQF

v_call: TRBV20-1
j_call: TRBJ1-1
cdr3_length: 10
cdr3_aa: SARGLNTEAF

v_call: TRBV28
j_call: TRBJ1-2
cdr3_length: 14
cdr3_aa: ASSDPPGTFNYGYT

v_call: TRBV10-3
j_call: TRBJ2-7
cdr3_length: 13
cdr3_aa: AISERGGDAYEQN

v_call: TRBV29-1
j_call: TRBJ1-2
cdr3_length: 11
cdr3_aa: SYRRGTNYGYT

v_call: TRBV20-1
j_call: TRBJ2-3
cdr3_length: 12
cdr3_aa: SASRRELTDTQY

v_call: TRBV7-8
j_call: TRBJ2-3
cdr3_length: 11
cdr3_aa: ASSLGTTDTQY

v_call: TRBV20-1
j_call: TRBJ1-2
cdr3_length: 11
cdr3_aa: SAIRQVDYGYT

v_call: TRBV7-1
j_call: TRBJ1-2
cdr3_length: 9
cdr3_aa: ASSSGGPPR

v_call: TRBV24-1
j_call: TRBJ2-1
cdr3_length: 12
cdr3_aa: ATSDLQGLNEQF

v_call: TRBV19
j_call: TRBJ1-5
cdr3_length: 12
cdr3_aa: ASSTQLSNQPQH

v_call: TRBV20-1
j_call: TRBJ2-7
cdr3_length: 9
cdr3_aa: SAGQIYEQY

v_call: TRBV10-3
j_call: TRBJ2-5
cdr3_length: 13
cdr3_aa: AISESGETQETQY

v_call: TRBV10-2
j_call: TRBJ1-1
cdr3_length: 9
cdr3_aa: ASIGNTEAF

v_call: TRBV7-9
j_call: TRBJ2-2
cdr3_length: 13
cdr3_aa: ASSFDGGRPGELF

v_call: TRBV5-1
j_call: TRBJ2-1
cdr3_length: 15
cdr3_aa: ASSFTLQGAGWNEQF

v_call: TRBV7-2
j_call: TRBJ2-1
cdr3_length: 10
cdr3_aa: AGSPQRGEQF

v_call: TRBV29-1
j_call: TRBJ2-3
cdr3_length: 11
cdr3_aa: SLSTGGTDTQY

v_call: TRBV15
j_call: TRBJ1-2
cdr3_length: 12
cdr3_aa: ATSTTGIFYGYT

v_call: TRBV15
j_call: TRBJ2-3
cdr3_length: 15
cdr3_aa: ATSRDPGSGKTDTQY

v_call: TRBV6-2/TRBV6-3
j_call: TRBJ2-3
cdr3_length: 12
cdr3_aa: ASSYGGGTDTQY

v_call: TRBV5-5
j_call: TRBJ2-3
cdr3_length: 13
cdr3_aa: ASSPGLANTDTQY